This TCR beta chain emerged from a study of blood T cells in healthy people across ages. The CDR3 spans 15 residues. Trimming removed 7 bases from V and 7 bases from J, with 23 bases in between. Germline assignment: CDR1 SQVTM and CDR2 ANQGSEA. A J-beta primer mix and a sample-barcoded 5' primer were used in a second PCR of roughly 6 to 11 cycles. TCRdb redid the calling of the 5' RACE reads with MiXCR, one entry per CDR3 protein. The table shows around 1.5 million distinct CDR3 sequences, with approximately 59% occurring only once. This receptor was obtained from a young man in good health. V usage is TRBV29-1 and J usage is TRBJ1-5; weak D call: TRBD1 (5 bases). The sequencing sample was made of blood. CDR3 sequence (DNA): TGCAGCGCCATCATGCAGGGAGCGGAGGGACAGCCCCAGCATTTT. Amino acids: CSAIMQGAEGQPQHF. The full variable domain, in which reference TRBV29-1 and TRBJ1-5 provide the parts outside the CDR3, is SAVISQKPSRDICQRGTSLTIQCQVDSQVTMMFWYRQQPGQSLTLIATANQGSEATYESGFVIDKFPISRPNLTFSTLTVSNMSPEDSSIYLCSAIMQGAEGQPQHFGDGTRLSIL.